This T cell receptor beta chain was captured by sequencing in a study of cytomegalovirus exposure and HLA in healthy donors. Only a few counts were recorded for this clone. Its target is not known. General observations from the study: A later analysis found common viral pathogens apparently linked to several of the most significant clusters. Analyzed later, association rates of TCRs varied across HLA loci, with DRB1 most and HLA-C fewest. TCR beta sequences numbering 15,000 to 20,000 were associated with HLA alleles at 0.05 false discovery rate in a later analysis. Most TCR beta V segments were productive about 87% or about 30% of the time in an earlier analysis.

PCR involved 60 Vbeta and 13 Jbeta primers. The data were produced by immunoSEQ multiplex PCR, yet TCRdb's version contains in-frame clones alone and is incomplete. The sample contains about 97,000 clones, 73% of which appear only once. Germline V gene sequence: CDR1 ENHRY, CDR2 SYGVKD. CDR3 length: 16 amino acids. The ends lost 7 bases at V and 5 bases at J; junction bases unmatched: 14. This chain links TRBV10-3 with TRBJ2-1; 7 bases fit TRBD2. The sequenced material came from PBMCs. The TCR comes from a man aged 40-50 years in good health and CMV-seronegative. This CDR3 reads CAITQGLEFPHNEQFF. The CDR3 DNA reads TGTGCCATCACCCAAGGACTAGAATTTCCTCACAATGAGCAGTTCTTC.